A selection of T cell receptor beta chains follows, all from one sample in a study of blood T cell repertoires in COVID-19. Only in-frame clones appear in the TCRdb table, and some are missing; sequencing was by immunoSEQ multiplex PCR. The profile shows about 360,000 clones, roughly 86% of them singletons. Sequenced input: peripheral blood. All receptors come from a human donor with acute or convalescent COVID-19. The donor label of this sample is uncertain. Both conserved end residues are part of each CDR3. A D gene is named only where the DNA matches it firmly. The size entry is marked missing in some rows and otherwise reads once, few, many or a size class.

v_call	d_call	clone_size	j_call	cdr3_aa	cdr3_nt
TRBV14	-	-	TRBJ1-2	CASSQVRNYGYTF	TGTGCCAGCAGCCAAGTGCGGAACTATGGCTACACCTTC
TRBV18	-	-	TRBJ2-7	CASSPDRFVDEQYF	TGTGCCAGCTCCCCCGACAGGTTCGTCGACGAGCAGTACTTC
TRBV6-1	-	-	TRBJ1-4	CASSEKGLGQEKLFF	TGTGCCAGCAGTGAAAAGGGGCTGGGGCAGGAAAAACTGTTTTTT
TRBV18	TRBD2	-	TRBJ2-3	CASSRTSGKPDTQYF	TGTGCCAGCTCAAGGACTAGCGGGAAACCAGATACGCAGTATTTT
TRBV2	-	-	TRBJ1-5	CASTSLNQPQHF	TGTGCCAGCACCAGTCTCAATCAGCCCCAGCATTTT
TRBV5-1	TRBD1	-	TRBJ2-3	CASSSQGIQADTQYF	TGCGCCAGCAGCTCACAGGGGATTCAGGCAGATACGCAGTATTTT
TRBV2	TRBD1	-	TRBJ2-5	CASSLGQGYQETQYF	TGTGCCAGCAGTCTCGGACAGGGCTACCAAGAGACCCAGTACTTC
TRBV6-1	-	once	TRBJ1-2	CASSEPQRRGYGYTF	TGTGCCAGCAGTGAACCCCAGCGAAGGGGCTATGGCTACACCTTC
TRBV2	TRBD1	-	TRBJ1-4	CASSVGDRIYNEKLFF	TGTGCCAGCAGCGTGGGGGACAGAATTTATAATGAAAAACTGTTTTTT
TRBV18	TRBD1	-	TRBJ2-5	CASSPGGTGKETQYF	TGTGCCAGCTCACCGGGCGGGACAGGGAAAGAGACCCAGTACTTC
TRBV6-6	-	-	TRBJ1-5	CASSYDTNQPQHF	TGTGCCAGCAGTTATGACACAAATCAGCCCCAGCATTTT
TRBV5-1	-	once	TRBJ2-5	CASSRNYLASTETQYF	TGCGCCAGCAGCCGGAACTATCTAGCGTCAACAGAGACCCAGTACTTC
TRBV5-5	-	-	TRBJ2-7	CASSLGSVAYEQYF	TGTGCCAGCAGCTTGGGTAGCGTCGCCTACGAGCAGTACTTC
TRBV5-1	TRBD1	-	TRBJ1-6	CASSLAGGQGSASPLHF	TGCGCCAGCAGCTTGGCCGGCGGACAGGGGTCGGCTTCACCCCTCCACTTT
TRBV6-5	-	-	TRBJ1-6	CASMGGPVDSPLHF	TGTGCCAGCATGGGAGGACCCGTCGATTCACCCCTCCACTTT
TRBV18	TRBD1	-	TRBJ1-1	CASSPTGDTEAFF	TGTGCCAGCTCACCTACAGGGGACACTGAAGCTTTCTTT
TRBV7-9	-	few	TRBJ1-5	CASSFPGQPQHF	TGTGCCAGCAGCTTCCCAGGTCAGCCCCAGCATTTT
TRBV29-1	TRBD1	-	TRBJ1-2	CSVEQHRGQNYGYTF	TGCAGCGTTGAACAGCACAGGGGGCAGAACTATGGCTACACCTTC
TRBV20-1	-	few	TRBJ2-4	CSASHPSWANIQYF	TGCAGTGCTAGTCATCCATCTTGGGCAAACATTCAGTACTTC
TRBV6-5	-	-	TRBJ1-3	CASSRESGNTIYF	TGTGCCAGCAGCAGGGAATCCGGAAACACCATATATTTT
TRBV14	-	-	TRBJ2-1	CASSQGLVIPNEQFF	TGTGCCAGCAGCCAAGGTCTAGTGATCCCCAATGAGCAGTTCTTC
TRBV5-1	-	-	TRBJ2-3	CASSWLDTQYF	TGCGCCAGCAGCTGGCTAGATACGCAGTATTTT
TRBV7-9	-	few	TRBJ2-7	CASSGEGHRAYEQYF	TGTGCCAGCAGCGGGGAGGGACACCGCGCCTACGAGCAGTACTTC
TRBV10-3	TRBD1	few	TRBJ1-2	CAVGGDPGTGYGYTF	TGTGCCGTCGGGGGGGACCCGGGGACAGGGTATGGCTACACCTTC
TRBV4-1	TRBD2	-	TRBJ2-3	CASSQVGTSGVEQYF	TGCGCCAGCAGCCAAGTCGGGACTAGCGGGGTGGAGCAGTATTTT
TRBV9	-	-	TRBJ1-6	CASSAKEANSPLHF	TGTGCCAGCAGCGCCAAGGAGGCGAATTCACCCCTCCACTTT